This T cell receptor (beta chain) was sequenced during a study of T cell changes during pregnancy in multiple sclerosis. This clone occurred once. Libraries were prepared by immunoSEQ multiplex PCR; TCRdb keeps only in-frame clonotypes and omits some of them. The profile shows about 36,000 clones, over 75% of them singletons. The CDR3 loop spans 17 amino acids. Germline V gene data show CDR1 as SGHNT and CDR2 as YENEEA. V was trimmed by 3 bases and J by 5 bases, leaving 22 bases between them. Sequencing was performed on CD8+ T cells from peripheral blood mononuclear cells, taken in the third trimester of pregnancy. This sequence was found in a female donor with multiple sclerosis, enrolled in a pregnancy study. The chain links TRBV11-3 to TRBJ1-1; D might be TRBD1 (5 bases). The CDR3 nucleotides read TGTGCCAGCAGCTTGGGCCCTTCTGGGGGGATTGGGACTGAAGCTTTCTTT. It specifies CASSLGPSGGIGTEAFF.